A selection of T cell receptor beta chains follows, all from one sample in a study of T cell changes during pregnancy in multiple sclerosis. Libraries were prepared by immunoSEQ multiplex PCR; TCRdb keeps only in-frame clonotypes and omits some of them. The sample holds 35,000 or so clones, around 91% seen once. The material was CD8+ T cells from peripheral blood mononuclear cells, obtained in the third trimester of pregnancy. The receptor source for this set is a female donor with multiple sclerosis, enrolled in a pregnancy study. CDR3s include the opening cysteine and the closing phenylalanine or tryptophan. A D gene is named only where the DNA matches it firmly. Size values are once, few and many counts, or a class for expanded clones, and some rows have none.

clone_size	d_call	v_call	j_call	cdr3_aa	cdr3_nt
NA	TRBD2	TRBV6-6	TRBJ2-3	CASSAGLAEVDTQYF	TGTGCCAGCAGCGCGGGACTAGCGGAGGTAGATACGCAGTATTTT
NA	NA	TRBV2	TRBJ2-2	CASSSDGINTGELFF	TGTGCCAGCAGTTCCGACGGGATCAACACCGGGGAGCTGTTTTTT
NA	NA	TRBV30	TRBJ2-3	CAWEDISTDTQYF	TGTGCCTGGGAGGACATTAGCACAGATACGCAGTATTTT
NA	NA	TRBV7-6	TRBJ2-1	CASTLTSYNEQFF	TGTGCCAGCACCCTGACATCTTACAATGAGCAGTTCTTC
NA	NA	TRBV27	TRBJ1-5	CASSEAVYSNQPQHF	TGTGCCAGCAGTGAAGCGGTATATAGCAATCAGCCCCAGCATTTT
NA	NA	TRBV6-1	TRBJ1-5	CASILVYSNQPQHF	TGTGCCAGCATTCTAGTTTATAGCAATCAGCCCCAGCATTTT
NA	TRBD2	TRBV27	TRBJ2-5	CASSPKGGVETQYF	TGTGCCAGCAGCCCTAAGGGAGGGGTTGAGACCCAGTACTTC
NA	NA	TRBV6-5	TRBJ2-7	CASSAGGHEQYF	TGTGCCAGCAGTGCAGGGGGGCACGAGCAGTACTTC
NA	NA	TRBV7-9	TRBJ2-3	CASSWSSVTDTQYF	TGTGCCAGCAGTTGGTCGTCGGTCACAGATACGCAGTATTTT
NA	TRBD2	TRBV6-4	TRBJ2-1	CASSELAGRDEQFF	TGTGCCAGCAGTGAACTAGCGGGACGGGATGAGCAGTTCTTC
NA	NA	TRBV14	TRBJ2-5	CASSQDPSSGYQETQYF	TGTGCCAGCAGCCAAGATCCCTCGTCAGGCTATCAAGAGACCCAGTACTTC
NA	TRBD1	TRBV6-5	TRBJ2-3	CASNRQGAGTDTQYF	TGTGCCAGCAACCGACAGGGGGCTGGGACAGATACGCAGTATTTT
NA	TRBD2	TRBV7-9	TRBJ2-1	CASSFSGGVGKQFF	TGTGCCAGCAGCTTTAGTGGGGGGGTCGGGAAGCAGTTCTTC
NA	NA	TRBV19	TRBJ2-7	CASSEGGMGNLVYEQYF	TGTGCCAGTAGTGAGGGAGGTATGGGTAACTTAGTCTACGAGCAGTACTTC
once	TRBD2	TRBV2	TRBJ2-3	CASAGTSSTDTQYF	TGTGCCAGCGCCGGGACTAGTAGCACAGATACGCAGTATTTT
NA	TRBD2	TRBV19	TRBJ2-5	CASSSLAGDETQYF	TGTGCCAGTAGTAGCCTAGCGGGAGATGAGACCCAGTACTTC
NA	NA	TRBV27	TRBJ2-1	CASSPRQLYNEQFF	TGTGCCAGCAGTCCTCGACAGCTCTACAATGAGCAGTTCTTC
NA	NA	TRBV7-8	TRBJ2-7	CASSLVTGPGYEQYF	TGTGCCAGCAGCTTGGTTACAGGGCCGGGGTACGAGCAGTACTTC
NA	NA	TRBV19	TRBJ2-1	CASSIAGLNNEQFF	TGTGCCAGTAGTATTGCGGGGCTTAACAATGAGCAGTTCTTC
NA	NA	TRBV4-2	TRBJ2-1	CASRERGGLSYNEQFF	TGTGCCAGCAGAGAACGCGGGGGCCTCTCCTACAATGAGCAGTTCTTC
NA	TRBD1	TRBV15	TRBJ1-2	CATSRTDLTGGLGYTF	TGTGCCACCAGCAGAACGGACCTAACAGGGGGCTTGGGCTACACCTTC
once	TRBD2	TRBV7-3	TRBJ2-1	CASSSLAGDSYNEQFF	TGTGCCAGCAGCTCCCTAGCGGGGGACTCCTACAATGAGCAGTTCTTC
NA	TRBD1	TRBV19	TRBJ1-1	CATGQGISTEAFF	TGTGCCACTGGACAGGGGATTAGCACTGAAGCTTTCTTT
NA	NA	TRBV7-6	TRBJ1-1	CASSPAGVTEAFF	TGTGCCAGCAGCCCCGCAGGGGTCACTGAAGCTTTCTTT
NA	TRBD1	TRBV5-1	TRBJ2-1	CASSSDRGEGEQFF	TGCGCCAGCAGCTCGGACAGGGGTGAGGGTGAGCAGTTCTTC
NA	NA	TRBV4-3	TRBJ2-5	CASSQDLPAGQETQYF	TGCGCCAGCAGCCAAGATCTACCGGCGGGCCAAGAGACCCAGTACTTC
few	NA	TRBV29-1	TRBJ1-1	CSVTRTGNTEAFF	TGCAGCGTCACGAGGACTGGGAACACTGAAGCTTTCTTT
NA	TRBD2	TRBV7-9	TRBJ2-3	CASRSGASGGSTDTQYF	TGTGCCAGCCGCTCCGGGGCTAGCGGGGGAAGCACAGATACGCAGTATTTT
medium-sized	NA	TRBV4-3	TRBJ1-2	CASSQDHQGGYGYTF	TGCGCCAGCAGCCAAGATCATCAGGGCGGCTATGGCTACACCTTC
NA	NA	TRBV4-1	TRBJ1-3	CASSQEADSGNTIYF	TGCGCCAGCAGCCAAGAAGCGGACTCTGGAAACACCATATATTTT
NA	TRBD1	TRBV5-4	TRBJ2-2	CASSGRGQGDTGELFF	TGTGCCAGCAGCGGACGGGGACAGGGTGACACCGGGGAGCTGTTTTTT
NA	NA	TRBV7-5	TRBJ2-7	CVRSRLAGVYEQYF	TGTGTCAGAAGCAGACTAGCGGGAGTGTACGAGCAGTACTTC
NA	TRBD2	TRBV4-1	TRBJ2-7	CASSQDSGGRDITYEQYF	TGCGCCAGCAGCCAAGATTCGGGGGGGCGGGACATAACCTACGAGCAGTACTTC
NA	NA	TRBV27	TRBJ2-7	CASSPWPNSYEQYF	TGTGCCAGCAGCCCCTGGCCGAATTCCTACGAGCAGTACTTC
NA	TRBD1	TRBV5-6	TRBJ1-5	CASSSTGTADYSNQPQHF	TGTGCCAGCAGCTCGACCGGGACAGCAGACTATAGCAATCAGCCCCAGCATTTT
once	NA	TRBV27	TRBJ2-1	CASMRGGIEQFF	TGTGCCAGCATGAGAGGCGGGATTGAGCAGTTCTTC
NA	NA	TRBV5-4	TRBJ2-1	CASSLVEASVNEQFF	TGTGCCAGCAGCTTGGTTGAGGCTAGCGTGAATGAGCAGTTCTTC
NA	NA	TRBV4-2	TRBJ2-1	CASSQEGSYNEQFF	TGTGCCAGCAGCCAAGAGGGCTCGTACAATGAGCAGTTCTTC
NA	TRBD2	TRBV19	TRBJ2-1	CASRPASGRMDEQFF	TGTGCCAGTAGGCCCGCCAGCGGGAGAATGGATGAGCAGTTCTTC
NA	NA	TRBV14	TRBJ1-2	CASSQTTDSYGYTF	TGTGCCAGCAGCCAAACTACGGATTCCTATGGCTACACCTTC
NA	TRBD1	TRBV7-2	TRBJ2-1	CASSPGTGYHNEQFF	TGTGCCAGCAGCCCAGGGACAGGTTACCATAATGAGCAGTTCTTC
once	TRBD2	TRBV6-5	TRBJ2-5	CATKASGGRQETQYF	TGTGCCACCAAAGCAAGCGGGGGGCGCCAAGAGACCCAGTACTTC
NA	NA	TRBV4-3	TRBJ2-5	CASSQDRMTPETQYF	TGCGCCAGCAGCCAAGACAGGATGACCCCAGAGACCCAGTACTTC
NA	TRBD1	TRBV29-1	TRBJ1-2	CSVRDGQGPGYTF	TGCAGCGTCCGAGACGGACAGGGGCCGGGCTACACCTTC
NA	NA	TRBV7-6	TRBJ1-5	CASSPAGSNQPQHF	TGTGCCAGCAGCCCCGCAGGTAGCAATCAGCCCCAGCATTTT
NA	NA	TRBV29-1	TRBJ1-1	CSVTLGSGFAEAFF	TGCAGCGTGACTCTTGGATCAGGGTTCGCTGAAGCTTTCTTT
NA	TRBD2	TRBV7-2	TRBJ2-3	CASSSPLAVLTDTQYF	TGTGCCAGCAGCTCCCCACTAGCGGTCCTCACAGATACGCAGTATTTT
NA	TRBD1	TRBV5-8	TRBJ2-3	CASSFRDRGSDTQYF	TGTGCCAGCAGCTTTCGGGACAGGGGTTCAGATACGCAGTATTTT
NA	TRBD2	TRBV27	TRBJ2-2	CASSSLAGGNTGELFF	TGTGCCAGCAGTTCTCTAGCGGGAGGGAACACCGGGGAGCTGTTTTTT
NA	NA	TRBV5-4	TRBJ1-1	CASSPLTDINTEAFF	TGTGCCAGCAGCCCACTGACAGACATCAACACTGAAGCTTTCTTT